One sample yielded the 11 T cell receptor beta chains listed below, sequenced in a study of neurological immune-mediated disorders. A single record per CDR3 protein comes from TCRdb applying MiXCR to the 5' RACE reads. Of 130,000 or so distinct CDR3 sequences detected, roughly 3.4% appear once; the ten largest clones hold over 1%. Source material: PBMCs. These receptors all come from a woman in her twenties or thirties with multiple sclerosis.

This clonotype was recorded many times. This chain uses TRBV7-7 with TRBJ2-1; TRBD2 aligns across 8 bases. The germline V gene has CDR1 SSHAT and CDR2 FNYEAQ (reference sequence). Unmatched junction bases numbered 11, after V lost 5 bases and J lost 2 bases. The CDR3 totals 17 residues. CDR3 sequence reads: CASSHKRGPITYNEQFF. The CDR3 DNA follows: TGTGCCAGCAGCCACAAGCGGGGGCCAATTACCTACAATGAGCAGTTCTTC.

This clonotype was picked up many times. The rearrangement uses TRBV7-9 and TRBJ1-1, with a weak D call TRBD1 (5 bases). The germline V gene has CDR1 SEHNR and CDR2 FQNEAQ (reference sequence). The CDR3 extends over 13 amino acids. V was clipped by 4 bases and J by 3 bases, with 9 bases between them. The CDR3 sequence is CASSSGSYTEAFF. The CDR3 region has the DNA TGTGCCAGCAGCTCAGGGAGTTACACTGAAGCTTTCTTT.

This clonotype was recorded many times. V usage is TRBV6-6 and J usage is TRBJ1-2, with 7 bases aligning to TRBD1. The CDR3 runs to 11 residues. Germline CDR1 is MNHNY and CDR2 is SVGAGI (reference sequence). V shed 5 bases and J 9 bases; nucleotides not matched to a gene: 3. CDR3 sequence (DNA): TGTGCCAGCAGTCAGACAGGGCGCTACACCTTC. This sequence encodes CASSQTGRYTF.

This clonotype was detected ten times or more. This chain joins TRBV18 and TRBJ2-7; D may be TRBD2 (6 bases). The ends were cut back, 6 bases at V and 4 bases at J, with 19 bases in the middle. Germline values: CDR1 KGHSH, CDR2 LQKENI. The CDR3 covers 15 residues. DNA for the CDR3: TGTGCCAGCTCTCAAACCCCCCGGGGAGGTTACGAGCAGTACTTC. This gives the protein CASSQTPRGGYEQYF.

This clonotype came up many times. The V and J genes are TRBV20-1 and TRBJ2-1, with D possibly called TRBD1 or TRBD2 (5 bases each). The CDR3 is made up of 15 amino acids. Looked up from germline, CDR1 is DFQATT and CDR2 is SNEGSKA (reference sequence). V was shortened by 3 bases and J by 3 bases, with 15 bases between the two germline ends. This CDR3 reads CSASDPGPLYNEQFF. CDR3 DNA sequence: TGCAGTGCTAGTGACCCGGGACCCCTCTACAATGAGCAGTTCTTC.

This clonotype came up many times. The CDR3 loop is CASSYATGGVYEQYF. CDR3 sequence (DNA): TGTGCCAGCAGCTACGCTACAGGGGGGGTCTACGAGCAGTACTTC. The gene calls are TRBV7-9 and TRBJ2-7, with a possible D match to TRBD1 (8 bases). In germline, CDR1 is SEHNR, CDR2 FQNEAQ (reference sequence). Trimming removed 4 bases from V and 3 bases from J, with 16 bases in between. CDR3 length: 15 amino acids.

This clonotype was seen many times. The chain carries TRBV4-3 and TRBJ2-5; TRBD1 or TRBD2 may be the D gene (5 bases each). V was trimmed by 0 bases and J by 2 bases, leaving 10 bases between them. The CDR3 consists of 15 residues. In germline, CDR1 is LGHNA, CDR2 YSLEER. CDR3 sequence: CASSQDRGEQETQYF. CDR3 nucleotide sequence: TGCGCCAGCAGCCAAGATAGGGGAGAACAAGAGACCCAGTACTTC.

This clonotype appeared many times. J is TRBJ1-5 and V is TRBV18; D possibly corresponds to TRBD1 (5 bases). The V end lost 3 bases, the J end lost 5 bases, and 14 bases lay between the germline ends. The CDR3 contains 15 residues. CDR1 and CDR2 (germline): KGHSH, LQKENI. The CDR3 is CASSPGRESDQPQHF. In nucleotides, the CDR3 is TGTGCCAGCTCACCGGGCAGGGAATCGGATCAGCCCCAGCATTTT. Drawing the rest from reference TRBV18 and TRBJ1-5, the complete variable domain is NAGVMQNPRHLVRRRGQEARLRCSPMKGHSHVYWYRQLPEEGLKFMVYLQKENIIDESGMPKERFSAEFPKEGPSILRIQQVVRGDSAAYFCASSPGRESDQPQHFGDGTRLSIL.

This clonotype was recorded a few times. The chain links TRBV18 to TRBJ2-7; tentatively, D is TRBD1 (6 bases). Germline loops: CDR1 KGHSH, CDR2 LQKENI. This CDR3 comprises 15 residues. V was pared by 3 bases and J by 5 bases, with 17 bases between. The CDR3 sequence: CASSPLRQGSDEQYF. CDR3 in DNA: TGTGCCAGCTCACCGTTGAGGCAGGGGTCCGACGAGCAGTACTTC.

This clonotype was detected ten times or more. The V gene is TRBV7-8, the J gene TRBJ1-1; D not resolved. CDR1 is SGHVS and CDR2 is FQNEAQ in the germline V gene. The CDR3 totals 14 residues. Trimming left V 0 bases short and J 4 bases short, with 9 bases between. DNA for the CDR3: TGTGCCAGCAGCTTAGCCCCTGGGGTCACTGAAGCTTTCTTT. This encodes CASSLAPGVTEAFF.

The table lists this clonotype with many counts. This chain links TRBV27 with TRBJ2-1; TRBD1 matches 7 bases. CDR1 and CDR2 (germline): MNHEY, SMNVEV (reference sequence). The CDR3 is made up of 13 amino acids. With V trimmed by 6 bases and J by 5 bases, 4 bases remained unmatched. The CDR3 region has the DNA TGTGCCAGCAGCCCCACAGGGGACAATGAGCAGTTCTTC. Translating it yields CASSPTGDNEQFF.